This T cell receptor beta chain was recovered during a study of long-term antiretroviral therapy in people with HIV. The germline CDR1 and CDR2 sequences are SGDLS and YYNGEE. There are 15 residues in the CDR3. V was clipped by 0 bases and J by 4 bases, with 12 bases between them. immunoSEQ v3.0 was run at survey level. Assay: immunoSEQ multiplex PCR; the TCRdb copy retains only in-frame clones and omits some. Of over 30,000 clones in the sample, more than 65% were seen once. Study-wide findings and caveats: Unavailable data included ART adherence, viral resistance and therapy changes (switches in treatment). Versus controls, repertoires in people with HIV had narrower CDR3 length ranges.

On this clone itself: Its specificity is unknown.

The material was unsorted PBMCs, obtained 0.6 years after starting antiretroviral therapy. The gene calls are TRBV9 and TRBJ2-3; tentative D call: TRBD2 (5 bases). The sequence was obtained from a man aged 18 to 30 with HIV. Written as DNA, the CDR3 is TGTGCCAGCAGCGTAGTGGGTGAGGGTCCAGATACGCAGTATTTT. It yields the protein CASSVVGEGPDTQYF.